This T cell receptor (beta chain) came from a study of cytomegalovirus exposure and HLA in healthy donors. General study findings and limits: In vitro assays verified that a few CMV-associated chains recognized CMV antigens specifically. The authors listed around 150 TCR beta chains as cytomegalovirus-associated. In the approximately 130 validation repertoires, around 95% of cluster scores exceeded 0, per a later analysis.

Sequenced by immunoSEQ multiplex PCR; TCRdb stores in-frame clones only, minus some. The sample contains more than 250,000 clones, roughly 90% of which appear only once. Trimming shortened V by 0 bases and J by 2 bases, and 13 bases separated the two germline ends. Germline V lookup: CDR1 LGHNA, CDR2 YNFKEQ. The CDR3 loop spans 16 amino acids. Worth noting for this clone: Its antigen remains unidentified.

The chain has TRBV4-2 and TRBJ1-2; D not certain. The sequence derives from a woman in her thirties in good health and CMV-seropositive. Sequencing was done on a sample of PBMCs. CDR3 nucleotide sequence: TGTGCCAGCAGCCAAGATGACACCGACGAAAACTATGGCTACACCTTC. It yields the protein CASSQDDTDENYGYTF.